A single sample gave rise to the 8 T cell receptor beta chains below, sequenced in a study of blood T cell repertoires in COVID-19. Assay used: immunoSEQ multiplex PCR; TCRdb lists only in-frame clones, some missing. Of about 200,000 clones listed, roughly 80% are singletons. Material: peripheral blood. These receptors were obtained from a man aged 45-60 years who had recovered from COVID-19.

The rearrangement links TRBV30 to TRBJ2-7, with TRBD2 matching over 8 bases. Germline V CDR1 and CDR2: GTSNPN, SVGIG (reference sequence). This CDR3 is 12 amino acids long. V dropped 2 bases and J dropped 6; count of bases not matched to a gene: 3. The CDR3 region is CAWSRGGTEQYF. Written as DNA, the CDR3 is TGTGCCTGGAGTCGGGGGGGGACCGAGCAGTACTTC.

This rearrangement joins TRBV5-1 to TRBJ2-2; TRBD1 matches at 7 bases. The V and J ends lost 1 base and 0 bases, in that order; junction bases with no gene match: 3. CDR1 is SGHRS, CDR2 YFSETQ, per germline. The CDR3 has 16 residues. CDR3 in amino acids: CASSLLGGANTGELFF. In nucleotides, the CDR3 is TGCGCCAGCAGCTTGTTAGGGGGCGCGAACACCGGGGAGCTGTTTTTT.

CDR3 bases: TGTGCCAGCAGCTTGGAGGATCGACAGACCTATAGCAATCAGCCCCAGCATTTT. Its translation: CASSLEDRQTYSNQPQHF. The chain employs TRBV5-5 and TRBJ1-5, with a possible D match to TRBD1 (5 bases). V was pared by 0 bases and J by 0 bases, with 16 bases between. The CDR3 extends over 18 amino acids. Germline loops: CDR1 SGHKS, CDR2 YYEKEE (reference sequence).

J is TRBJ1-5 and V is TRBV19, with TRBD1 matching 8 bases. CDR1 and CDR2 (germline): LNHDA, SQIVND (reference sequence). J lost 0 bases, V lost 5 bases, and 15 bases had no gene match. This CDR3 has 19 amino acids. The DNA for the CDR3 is TGTGCCAGTAGTCCCTGGACAGGGTTTAGCCGGGATAGCAATCAGCCCCAGCATTTT. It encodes CASSPWTGFSRDSNQPQHF.

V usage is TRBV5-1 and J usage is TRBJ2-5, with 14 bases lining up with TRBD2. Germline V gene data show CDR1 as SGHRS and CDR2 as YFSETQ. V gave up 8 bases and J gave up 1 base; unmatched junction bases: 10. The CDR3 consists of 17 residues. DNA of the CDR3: TGCGCCAGTGGTTACCCGGGACTAGCGGGGGTCCAAGAGACCCAGTACTTC. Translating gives CASGYPGLAGVQETQYF. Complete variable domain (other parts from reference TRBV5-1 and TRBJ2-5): KAGVTQTPRYLIKTRGQQVTLSCSPISGHRSVSWYQQTPGQGLQFLFEYFSETQRNKGNFPGRFSGRQFSNSRSEMNVSTLELGDSALYLCASGYPGLAGVQETQYFGPGTRLLVL.

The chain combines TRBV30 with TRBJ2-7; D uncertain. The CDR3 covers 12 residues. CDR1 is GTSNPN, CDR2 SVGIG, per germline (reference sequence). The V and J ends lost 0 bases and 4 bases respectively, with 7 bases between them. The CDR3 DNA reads TGTGCCTGGAGTGTATTCGGTTACGAGCAGTACTTC. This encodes CAWSVFGYEQYF.

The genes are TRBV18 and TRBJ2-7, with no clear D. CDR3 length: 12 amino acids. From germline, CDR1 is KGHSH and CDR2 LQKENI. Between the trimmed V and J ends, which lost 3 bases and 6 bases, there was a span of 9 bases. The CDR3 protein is CASSPSVSEQYF. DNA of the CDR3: TGTGCCAGCTCACCTTCTGTCTCCGAGCAGTACTTC.

DNA of the CDR3: TGTGCCAGCAGCCAAGCGGGTGCGGGAGGGGATGAGCAGTTCTTC. Its protein is CASSQAGAGGDEQFF. The chain carries TRBV14 and TRBJ2-1; 9 bases map to TRBD2. Germline CDR1 SGHDN, CDR2 FVKESK. V lost 1 base, J lost 8 bases, and 6 bases stayed unmatched. The CDR3 spans 15 residues.